The present entry profiles one T cell receptor (beta chain) with its context. The target antigen is unknown. The entry originates in a study of T cell repertoires in cytomegalovirus infection. Overall study context: It was the public TCR beta signatures that indicated both CMV infection and matching HLA type.

TCRdb used MiXCR to reprocess the reads, holding one entry per CDR3 protein. The table lists about 440,000 distinct CDR3 sequences, around 32% of them singletons. Study conclusions and caveats: Clonotype analysis showed dominance of the ex vivo response by HLA-C-restricted CMV-specific TCR beta clonotypes. Adding up the frequency of public TCR beta families identified people who carried CMV plus the relevant HLA.

The sequencing sample was made of PBMCs. The origin of this receptor is a human donor in good health (CMV status not recorded). Some clones in this sample may be carry-over from other donors' samples.

The CDR3 region is CASSVISGLETQYF. CDR3 in DNA: TGCGCCAGCAGTGTTATTTCAGGGTTAGAGACCCAGTACTTC. The genes are TRBV10-2 and TRBJ2-5, with a weak D call TRBD1 (5 bases). V was clipped by 4 bases and J by 4 bases, with 13 bases between them. Germline V gene data show CDR1 as WSHSY and CDR2 as SAAADI. The CDR3 is 14 amino acids.